This TCR beta chain comes out of a study of tumor-infiltrating lymphocytes in localized non-small cell lung cancer. Study details: Patients included smokers and never-smokers with various histologies, some sampled after neoadjuvant chemotherapy.

Clones were sequenced by immunoSEQ multiplex PCR, and TCRdb holds only the in-frame ones, with some missing. Of approximately 9,700 clones in the sample, approximately 72% were seen once. The V gene end was trimmed by 0 bases and the J gene end by 5 bases; junction bases not matched to a gene: 6. Germline V gene lookup returns CDR1 LGHNT and CDR2 FRNRAP. CDR3 length: 16 amino acids. Points from the study as a whole: TCRbeta sequencing showed higher T cell infiltration in tumors than uninvolved lung. Available tissue quantity limited TCR sequencing to a patient subset. T-cell fraction did not differ between immunotypes IM1 and IM2.

On this clone itself: Its target is unknown.

This TCR came from a human donor with non-small cell lung cancer. Sequenced material: uninvolved lung tissue not adjacent to the tumor. The chain has TRBV12-5 and TRBJ1-2; 10 bases are shared with TRBD1. DNA of the CDR3: TGTGCTAGTGGTTTGGTATCCGGGACAGGGGAATATGGCTACACCTTC. Protein: CASGLVSGTGEYGYTF.